This is a list of T cell receptor beta chains from one sample in a study of T cell changes during pregnancy in multiple sclerosis. TCRdb's copy holds only in-frame clones and misses some; the assay was immunoSEQ multiplex PCR. The repertoire holds around 45,000 clones, 91% seen once, with around 0.8% in the top ten. The source was CD4+ T cells from peripheral blood mononuclear cells, collected before pregnancy. The receptors were sampled from a female donor with multiple sclerosis, enrolled in a pregnancy study. Each CDR3 is given with its conserved first and last residue. Fields, in order: J gene, clone size, V gene, D gene, CDR3 DNA, CDR3 protein. D genes are given only for firm matches. Some rows have no size entry. The others give once, few or many, or a class for an expanded clone.

TRBJ1-6 | - | TRBV7-3 | - | TGTGCCAGCAGCATCAACGGAGATTCACCCCTCCACTTT | CASSINGDSPLHF
TRBJ1-2 | - | TRBV6-6 | TRBD1 | TGTGCCAGCAGTTTTCTCGACAGGGGCCTCTTC | CASSFLDRGLF
TRBJ1-1 | - | TRBV6-5 | - | TGTGCCAGCAGAGACTACAGGGAGAAGAACACTGAAGCTTTCTTT | CASRDYREKNTEAFF
TRBJ2-2 | once | TRBV11-3 | TRBD1 | TGTGCCAGCAGCTTGGGACAGGGGAGTAGGGAGCTGTTTTTT | CASSLGQGSRELFF
TRBJ1-1 | - | TRBV5-6 | - | TGTGCCAGCAGCTTGTTCTCCTATGGGGATCGGGGGGGTGAAGCTTTCTTT | CASSLFSYGDRGGEAFF
TRBJ1-4 | - | TRBV27 | - | TGTGCCAGCTCCGGATACAGGAGTAATGAAAAACTGTTTTTT | CASSGYRSNEKLFF
TRBJ2-7 | - | TRBV9 | - | TGTGCCAGCAGCGTAGTATCCGGGGATGGCTACGAGCAGTACTTC | CASSVVSGDGYEQYF
TRBJ2-2 | - | TRBV14 | TRBD1 | TGTGCCAGCAGCCCTCTCTCGACAGGGTTGAACACCGGGGAGCTGTTTTTT | CASSPLSTGLNTGELFF
TRBJ2-2 | - | TRBV11-3 | - | TGTGCCAGCAGCACGGGAACCGGGGAGCTGTTTTTT | CASSTGTGELFF
TRBJ2-1 | - | TRBV6-1 | TRBD2 | TGTGCCAGCAGTGAGGAACTAGCGGGCGCCTACAATGAGCAGTTCTTC | CASSEELAGAYNEQFF
TRBJ2-7 | - | TRBV7-3 | - | TGTGCCAGCAGCTTAGGCTCGGGGGGCACCTACGAGCAGTACTTC | CASSLGSGGTYEQYF
TRBJ2-5 | - | TRBV11-2 | - | TGTGCCAGCAGCTTAGCGGCCCCCGGGGAGACCCAGTACTTC | CASSLAAPGETQYF
TRBJ2-7 | once | TRBV19 | - | TGTGCCAGTAGTTTGGCTGTCCCCTCCTACGAGCAGTACTTC | CASSLAVPSYEQYF
TRBJ2-3 | once | TRBV20-1 | - | TGCAGTGGTAATAGCGCAGATACGCAGTATTTT | CSGNSADTQYF
TRBJ2-7 | - | TRBV15 | - | TGTGCCACCAGCAAGTCTGGACAGATCTACGAGCAGTACTTC | CATSKSGQIYEQYF
TRBJ1-2 | - | TRBV19 | - | TGTGCCAGTAGTCCCGGACAGATATTTAACTATGGCTACACCTTC | CASSPGQIFNYGYTF
TRBJ2-1 | - | TRBV5-6 | - | TGTGCCAGCAGCTGGACGCAGGGGCTTGAGCAGTTCTTC | CASSWTQGLEQFF
TRBJ2-5 | - | TRBV7-3 | TRBD1 | TGTGCCAGCAGCTTAGGGACAGTGGAGACCCAGTACTTC | CASSLGTVETQYF
TRBJ2-1 | once | TRBV7-3 | TRBD1 | TGTGCCAGCAGCTTGGGGCCACCGGGACAGGGGTGGAATGAGCAGTTCTTC | CASSLGPPGQGWNEQFF
TRBJ1-5 | - | TRBV4-2 | - | TGTGCCAGCAGCCAACGCAGCGATAGCAATCAGCCCCAGCATTTT | CASSQRSDSNQPQHF
TRBJ2-7 | - | TRBV20-1 | TRBD1 | TGCAGTGCCGGACAGGCCGACGAGCAGTACTTC | CSAGQADEQYF
TRBJ1-4 | once | TRBV10-3 | - | TGTGCCATCAGTGAAGGGAGCCATCAGGCTAATGAAAAACTGTTTTTT | CAISEGSHQANEKLFF
TRBJ1-6 | - | TRBV9 | - | TGTGCCAGCAGCGTAACCCCCTACGGGGGTAAGGATTCACCCCTCCACTTT | CASSVTPYGGKDSPLHF
TRBJ2-2 | - | TRBV15 | - | TGTGCCACCAGCAGAGGAATGAGGGAGAACACCGGGGAGCTGTTTTTT | CATSRGMRENTGELFF
TRBJ2-1 | - | TRBV7-7 | - | TGTGCCAGCAGCTTAGAACTAACAACCTACAATGAGCAGTTCTTC | CASSLELTTYNEQFF